These T cell receptor beta chains were read from a single sample in a study of CD8 T cells in Susac syndrome. A single record per CDR3 protein comes from TCRdb applying MiXCR to the immunoSEQ multiplex PCR reads. This sample has fewer than 350,000 distinct CDR3 sequences, with about 92% found just once. Specimen: CD4+ T cells from PBMCs. Every receptor here comes from a human donor with multiple sclerosis. CDR3s include the opening cysteine and the closing phenylalanine or tryptophan. A D gene is named only where the DNA matches it firmly. Size values are once, few and many counts, or a class for expanded clones, and some rows have none.

clone_size	v_call	d_call	j_call	cdr3_aa	cdr3_nt
.	TRBV20-1	TRBD2	TRBJ2-7	CSARAFLEGLAGDEQYF	TGCAGTGCTAGGGCCTTTCTTGAAGGACTAGCGGGAGACGAGCAGTACTTC
.	TRBV5-4	TRBD1	TRBJ1-2	CASSLGQERYTF	TGTGCCAGCAGCCTCGGACAGGAGCGCTACACCTTC
.	TRBV5-4	.	TRBJ2-7	CASSLAVSAREQYF	TGTGCCAGCAGCCTGGCAGTCTCCGCTCGGGAGCAGTACTTC
.	TRBV24-1	TRBD2	TRBJ2-1	CATSDLSGGTYNEQFF	TGTGCCACCAGTGATTTGTCGGGGGGAACCTACAATGAGCAGTTCTTC
many	TRBV5-1	.	TRBJ2-3	CASSSTDTQYF	TGTGCCAGCAGCTCCACAGATACGCAGTATTTT
.	TRBV20-1	TRBD1	TRBJ1-2	CSAPGGASYGYTF	TGCAGTGCTCCAGGGGGCGCGAGCTATGGCTACACCTTC
.	TRBV5-1	TRBD2	TRBJ2-1	CASSLELAGANEQFF	TGCGCCAGCAGCTTAGAACTAGCGGGAGCTAATGAGCAGTTCTTC
.	TRBV18	TRBD1	TRBJ1-4	CASSPGTGSEKLFF	TGTGCCAGCTCACCCGGGACAGGGAGTGAAAAACTGTTTTTT
.	TRBV19	.	TRBJ2-3	CASTSGGADTQYF	TGTGCCAGTACCTCCGGTGGGGCAGATACGCAGTATTTT
.	TRBV6-2/TRBV6-3	.	TRBJ2-2	CASSRAGTGELFF	TGTGCCAGCAGTCGCGCAGGGACCGGGGAGCTGTTTTTT
.	TRBV2	TRBD1	TRBJ1-1	CAGKQGVVTEAFF	TGTGCCGGCAAACAGGGGGTCGTGACTGAAGCTTTCTTT
few	TRBV2	.	TRBJ2-7	CASSEAYEQYF	TGTGCCAGCAGTGAGGCCTACGAGCAGTACTTC
.	TRBV19	.	TRBJ2-7	CASSIRGGPYEQYF	TGTGCCAGTAGTATACGCGGAGGCCCCTACGAGCAGTACTTC
.	TRBV19	TRBD2	TRBJ2-1	CASTALGLARLSYNEQFF	TGTGCCAGTACGGCACTGGGACTAGCCAGGCTGTCCTACAATGAGCAGTTCTTC
.	TRBV19	.	TRBJ1-5	CASSIWGAGQPQHF	TGTGCCAGTAGTATATGGGGGGCAGGTCAGCCCCAGCATTTT
.	TRBV10-3	TRBD2	TRBJ2-3	CAISRLAGEGDTQYF	TGTGCCATCAGTAGACTAGCGGGAGAGGGGGATACGCAGTATTTT
.	TRBV11-2	.	TRBJ2-3	CASSFSGAPSTDTQYF	TGTGCCAGCAGCTTTTCTGGGGCTCCTAGCACAGATACGCAGTATTTT
.	TRBV5-6	.	TRBJ1-1	CASSPGQLVADPRNTEAFF	TGTGCCAGCAGCCCCGGACAATTGGTGGCGGACCCACGAAACACTGAAGCTTTCTTT
.	TRBV5-4	TRBD2	TRBJ2-1	CASSKGLAGNEQFF	TGTGCCAGCAGCAAAGGACTAGCTGGGAATGAGCAGTTCTTC
.	TRBV5-4	.	TRBJ2-5	CASSLSLGARETQYF	TGTGCCAGCAGCTTGTCTTTAGGGGCGCGAGAGACCCAGTACTTC
once	TRBV5-1	TRBD2	TRBJ2-3	CASSLTASGGSDTQYF	TGCGCCAGCAGCTTGACCGCTAGCGGGGGGTCAGATACGCAGTATTTT